This record looks at one T cell receptor (beta chain) sequence and its context. Its antigen is currently not known. Per-base qualities were not stored, and no clone one base away is much larger. CDR1 and CDR2 are drawn from the germline V gene: MRHNA, SNTAGT. The CDR3 numbers 13 residues from cysteine through phenylalanine. The entry retains the CDR3 DNA only, 39 bases that are in frame from base 1. Between the V and J ends, shortened by 8 bases and 3 bases respectively, the junction contains 13 bases. In the study, sorted CD4+ and CD8+ blood T cells from patients with severe aplastic anemia and from healthy subjects underwent deep sequencing of TCR repertoires. Ficoll-Paque density gradient centrifugation was used to isolate peripheral blood mononuclear cells. Before DNA extraction, CD4+ and CD8+ T cells were sorted with FACS or magnetic beads. Genomic DNA served as template for TCR beta VDJ combination and CDR3 sequence profiling. An Illumina HiSeq 2000 was the platform used for TCR repertoire sequencing. Turning to the authors' computational methods: Repertoire assessment relied on Simpson's diversity index, CDR3 size and DJ length profiles, and TRBV/TRBJ rearrangement plots. The most abundant DNA sequence in the deep sequencing data was taken as the immunodominant clone. CDR3 amino acid sequences were screened for sharing across subjects and compared with published repertoires and the VDJdb database. The raw public data were reprocessed by TCRdb itself: fastp quality trimming at Q25, MiXCR clonotype calling, in-frame beta chains only. Each CDR3 protein gets just one entry, which takes the most common genes and DNA from the rows behind it. These V and J calls derive from TCRdb rather than the authors' analysis. Recorded for this sample are a few hundred thousand distinct CDR3 sequences; 55% to 70% of them occurred a single time. The top ten hold 4% of the sample.

The source of the sample is a study of CD8+CD57+ T cells in acquired aplastic anemia (dated by TCRdb to 2016 to 2019). Regarding the research as a whole: Extracted DNA from sorted CD4+ and CD8+ cells averaged approximately 3.4 ug, ranging from roughly 0.2 to 30 ug. Healthy donor samples averaged approximately 10 million reads for CD4+ and around 12 million for CD8+ cells. Beyond this particular receptor, the publication reports: Between patients and healthy controls, no significant difference in CD8+ Simpson's diversity was found (P=0.060). Although 25 to 30 CD8+ CDR3 sequences were shared by patients and controls, these sequences appeared highly expressed in patients and within the immunodominant clones of patients.

The specimen was sorted CD4+, CD8+, or CD8+CD57+ T cells (not recorded which) from PBMCs. The chain links TRBV6-4 with TRBJ1-1; the D gene identity is not certain. The TCR originated in a human donor in good health, serving as a control. At the DNA level, the sequence is TGTGCCAGCGGAGCCGTAAGGGACACTGAAGCTTTCTTT. This gives the protein CASGAVRDTEAFF.